This section outlines one T cell receptor beta chain sequence together with its context. Per the study methods: Scientists estimated how many nucleated cells there were by amplifying reference gene primers. Repertoires were generated with immunoSEQ multiplex PCR, while TCRdb's copy carries only in-frame clones and drops some. From that table come the V and J calls and clone size; the DNA was used to work out D and trimming. The sample yields just under 35,000 clones, about 87% seen once. These data originate in a study of blood T cell repertoires in COVID-19. Across the whole study: Sites across the United States, Italy and Spain contributed samples from acute and convalescent COVID-19. PBMCs, B-cell-depleted T cells, or T cells were the source of the cDNA or gDNA that made up the material.

The sequenced material came from peripheral blood. The TCR sequence derives from a human donor in a cohort sampled during active COVID-19.

CDR3 nucleotide sequence: TGTGCCAGCCGGTCCGGGACAGCAAGCTATGGCTACACCTTC. Translated: CASRSGTASYGYTF. The chain has TRBV28 and TRBJ1-2, with 7 bases that match TRBD1. Germline lookup yields CDR1 MDHEN and CDR2 SYDVKM. The CDR3 spans 14 residues. Trimming removed 8 bases from V and 4 bases from J; junction bases left unmatched: 10.